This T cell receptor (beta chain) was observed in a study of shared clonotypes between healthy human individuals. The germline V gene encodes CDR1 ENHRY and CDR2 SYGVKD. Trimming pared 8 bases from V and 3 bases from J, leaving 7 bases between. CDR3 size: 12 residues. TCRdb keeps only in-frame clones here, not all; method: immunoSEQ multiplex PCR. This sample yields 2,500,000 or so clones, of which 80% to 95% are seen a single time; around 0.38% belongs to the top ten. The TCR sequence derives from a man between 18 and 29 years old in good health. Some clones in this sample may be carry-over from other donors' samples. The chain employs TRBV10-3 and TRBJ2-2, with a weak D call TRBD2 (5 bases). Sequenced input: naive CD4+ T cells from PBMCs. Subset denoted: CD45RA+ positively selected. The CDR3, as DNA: TGTGCCATCTCGAGGGACACCGGGGAGCTGTTTTTT. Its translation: CAISRDTGELFF.